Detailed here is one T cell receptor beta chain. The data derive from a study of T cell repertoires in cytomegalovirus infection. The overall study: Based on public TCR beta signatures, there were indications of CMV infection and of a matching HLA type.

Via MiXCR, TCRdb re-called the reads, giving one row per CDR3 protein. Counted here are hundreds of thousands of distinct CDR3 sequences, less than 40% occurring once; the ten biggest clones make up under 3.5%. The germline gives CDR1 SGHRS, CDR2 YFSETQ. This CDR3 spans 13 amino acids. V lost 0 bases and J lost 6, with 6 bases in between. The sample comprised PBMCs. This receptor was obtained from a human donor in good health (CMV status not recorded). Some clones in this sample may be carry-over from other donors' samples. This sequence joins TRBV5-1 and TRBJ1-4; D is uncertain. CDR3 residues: CASSLEGDEKLFF. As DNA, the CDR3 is TGCGCCAGCAGCTTGGAGGGTGATGAAAAACTGTTTTTT.